A selection of T cell receptor beta chains follows, all from one sample in a study of CXCR3-negative and CXCR3-positive naive CD8 T cells. TCRdb re-called the 5' RACE reads and shows each CDR3 protein once, DNA omitted. The repertoire table contains approximately 38,000 distinct CDR3 sequences. Sequencing was performed on memory CD8+ T cells from blood. The receptor source for this set is a human donor in good health. Some clones in this sample may be carry-over from other donors' samples. Each CDR3 is given with its conserved first and last residue. The order of the fields is J gene, V gene, clone size, CDR3 protein. Where a row states a size, it is once, few, many or the class of an expanded clone; other rows omit it.

>TRBJ1-2|TRBV29-1|NA
CSAEDGEVGGYTF
>TRBJ2-1|TRBV20-1|NA
CSASDIAGEDNEQFF
>TRBJ2-5|TRBV20-1|NA
CSARSHGLAGGPGETQYF
>TRBJ2-7|TRBV12-3/TRBV12-4|NA
CASSYSSSYEQYF
>TRBJ2-2|TRBV7-9|NA
CASSQGAVLNTGELFF
>TRBJ1-1|TRBV28|NA
CASSQGWNTEAFF
>TRBJ2-7|TRBV7-3|NA
CASSPIHRDEQYF
>TRBJ2-3|TRBV6-5|NA
CASRSLLGDTQYF
>TRBJ2-7|TRBV4-3|NA
CASSQGDVTGEQYF
>TRBJ2-7|TRBV7-2|NA
CASSPFSGQAAYEQYF
>TRBJ2-5|TRBV29-1|NA
CSVEALAGGPETQYF
>TRBJ2-1|TRBV14|NA
CASSHWTSDNEQFF
>TRBJ1-5|TRBV20-1|NA
CSARGEVPFMPQHF
>TRBJ2-2|TRBV6-6|NA
CASSSDDKTNTGELFF
>TRBJ2-7|TRBV7-3|NA
CASSLRQPDYGQYF
>TRBJ1-5|TRBV7-9|NA
CASSLEVSDPSNQPQHF
>TRBJ2-1|TRBV7-8|NA
CASSLSGVEQFF
>TRBJ2-5|TRBV5-1|NA
CASSLVPGLAGATQYF
>TRBJ2-7|TRBV29-1|NA
CSVVLSASYEQYF
>TRBJ2-3|TRBV9|NA
CASSSGESLDTQYF
>TRBJ2-2|TRBV29-1|NA
CSVEDRTSANTGELFF
>TRBJ1-1|TRBV11-3|NA
CASSQRGGTNTEAFF
>TRBJ1-2|TRBV7-9|NA
CASSSPTGSAYGYTF
>TRBJ2-7|TRBV29-1|NA
CSVEVSGATYEQYF
>TRBJ2-7|TRBV4-3|NA
CASSLGTGAYEQYF
>TRBJ1-4|TRBV12-3/TRBV12-4|NA
CASSPGRGEKLFF
>TRBJ2-2|TRBV4-3|NA
CASSQDAGTNAGELFF
>TRBJ2-7|TRBV21-1|NA
CASSHNPDFYEQYF
>TRBJ1-4|TRBV7-9|NA
CASSSEEKLFF
>TRBJ2-7|TRBV20-1|NA
CSARDSGEIYEQYF
>TRBJ2-7|TRBV4-1|NA
CASSQERLADYEQYF
>TRBJ2-7|TRBV7-9|NA
CASSSTLGQYF
>TRBJ2-7|TRBV4-1|NA
CASSPQGQGSSYEQYF
>TRBJ2-3|TRBV6-5|NA
CASSYRTSTDTQYF
>TRBJ2-7|TRBV14|NA
CASSLTGNGGYEQYF
>TRBJ2-7|TRBV7-9|NA
CASSGGTGLTLAGHEQYF
>TRBJ2-7|TRBV28|NA
CASSSLATSSGGAFYPEQFF
>TRBJ2-1|TRBV14|NA
CASSPGVSSYNEQFF
>TRBJ2-1|TRBV11-3|NA
CASSLRGHNEQFF
>TRBJ2-1|TRBV3-1|NA
CASSHPSYNEQFF
>TRBJ2-7|TRBV7-2|NA
CASSTVGVGEQYF
>TRBJ2-7|TRBV7-9|NA
CASSVGQGSSYEQYF
>TRBJ2-7|TRBV21-1|NA
CASSSPEKAGVSYEQYF
>TRBJ2-3|TRBV20-1|medium-sized
CSATKVGTSGGAWTDTQYF
>TRBJ2-1|TRBV28|NA
CASSRLAGAGEQFF